These 18 T cell receptor beta chains were all obtained from the same sample, sequenced in a study of blood T cells in healthy people across ages. The use of a sample-barcoded 5' primer and a J-beta primer mix characterized a second PCR of about 7 to 12 cycles. TCRdb reanalysed the 5' RACE reads using MiXCR and keeps one entry per CDR3 protein. The data show around 820,000 distinct CDR3 sequences, 25% seen once. This sample was also put to use in a study of T cells of mothers and their children.

Sequencing was performed on blood. These receptors originate from a boy aged 5-17 years in good health.

J is TRBJ2-7 and V is TRBV28; no clear D. Germline CDR1 is MDHEN and CDR2 is SYDVKM. This CDR3 spans 15 amino acids. Trimming stripped 4 bases from V and 2 bases from J, with 15 bases between. The CDR3 DNA follows: TGTGCCAGCAGTTACGGTTTCGGTGTAACCTACGAGCAGTACTTC. Translation gives CASSYGFGVTYEQYF.

The chain's CDR3 is CASSPTTLREKLFF. The DNA for the CDR3 is TGTGCCAGCAGCCCGACAACGTTGCGTGAAAAACTGTTTTTT. The rearrangement uses TRBV14 and TRBJ1-4, with D uncertain. Germline V gives CDR1 SGHDN, CDR2 FVKESK. V was pared by 4 bases and J by 7 bases, with 13 bases between. The CDR3 is 14 residues long.

This clonotype appeared a few times. The rearrangement joins TRBV4-3 to TRBJ1-1, with D maybe TRBD1 (6 bases). The CDR3 has 14 residues. V dropped 1 base and J dropped 5 bases, with 11 bases sitting between them. CDR1 LGHNA and CDR2 YSLEER come from the germline V gene. CDR3 loop: CASSQGTGWTEAFF. DNA for the CDR3: TGCGCCAGCAGCCAAGGAACAGGGTGGACTGAAGCTTTCTTT.

This clonotype was seen repeatedly, ten times or more. The chain carries TRBV28 and TRBJ2-1; D not certain. This CDR3 has 10 amino acids. V was clipped by 5 bases and J by 10 bases, with 6 bases between them. The germline V gene encodes CDR1 MDHEN and CDR2 SYDVKM. The CDR3 DNA reads as TGTGCCAGCAGTCTAAGGGAGCAGTTCTTC. Its translation is CASSLREQFF.

This clonotype has more than one count but fewer than ten. This chain joins TRBV3-1 and TRBJ1-1, with D perhaps matching TRBD1 (6 bases). This CDR3 region has 15 residues. CDR1 is LGHDT, CDR2 YNNKEL, per germline (reference sequence). Trimming cost V 2 bases and J 1 base, with 11 bases left between them. CDR3 in DNA: TGTGCCAGCAGCCAAAGGGGGGGGACGAACACTGAAGCTTTCTTT. Translated, it gives CASSQRGGTNTEAFF.

V and J are TRBV6-6 and TRBJ2-3; no reliable D call. Trimming shortened V by 11 bases and J by 5 bases, and 17 bases separated the two germline ends. CDR3 length: 13 amino acids. The germline V gene encodes CDR1 MNHNY and CDR2 SVGAGI (reference sequence). CDR3 bases: TGTGCCGCATCCGGACGTCAACTAGATACGCAGTATTTT. Its protein is CAASGRQLDTQYF.

There are many counts of this clonotype. This sequence joins TRBV28 and TRBJ2-7; 15 nucleotides match TRBD2. The V and J ends lost 6 bases and 5 bases, in that order; junction bases with no gene match: 5. Germline lookup yields CDR1 MDHEN and CDR2 SYDVKM. The length of the CDR3 is 15 residues. In nucleotides, the CDR3 is TGTGCCAGCAGCCATCGGACTAGCGGGAGGGACGAGCAGTACTTC. The encoded protein is CASSHRTSGRDEQYF. Complete variable domain (other parts from reference TRBV28 and TRBJ2-7): DVKVTQSSRYLVKRTGEKVFLECVQDMDHENMFWYRQDPGLGLRLIYFSYDVKMKEKGDIPEGYSVSREKKERFSLILESASTNQTSMYLCASSHRTSGRDEQYFGPGTRLTVT.

This clonotype occurred a few times. The chain recombines TRBV7-9 with TRBJ2-2; D tentatively reads TRBD1 or TRBD2 (6 bases each). The germline V and J ends were trimmed by 7 bases and 0 bases, with 15 bases remaining between them. From germline, CDR1 is SEHNR and CDR2 FQNEAQ (reference sequence). CDR3 length: 16 residues. The CDR3 DNA follows: TGTGCCAGCACCCTAGGGGGGCTAGCGAACACCGGGGAGCTGTTTTTT. Its protein is CASTLGGLANTGELFF.

V is TRBV11-2 and J is TRBJ1-1, with 12 bases that match TRBD1. The V segment lost 5 bases and the J segment 8 bases; nucleotides outside the gene matches: 9. There are 15 residues in the CDR3. CDR1 SGHAT and CDR2 FQNNGV come from the germline V gene. CDR3 nucleotides: TGTGCCAGCAGCCCACAGGGACAGGGGGCCGAGGAAGCTTTCTTT. Translated, it gives CASSPQGQGAEEAFF.

The rearrangement joins TRBV15 to TRBJ1-1; D is uncertain. Per the germline V gene, CDR1 is LNHNV and CDR2 is YYDKDF (reference sequence). Trimming stripped 5 bases from V and 1 base from J, with 11 bases between. The CDR3 is 14 residues long. This CDR3 reads CATSSRRTNTEAFF. The CDR3 DNA follows: TGTGCCACCAGCTCCCGGCGGACGAACACTGAAGCTTTCTTT.

This clonotype was detected a few times. The chain joins TRBV7-9 to TRBJ2-7; D possibly corresponds to TRBD1 (5 bases). The germline CDR1 and CDR2 sequences are SEHNR and FQNEAQ (reference sequence). V dropped 4 bases and J dropped 5 bases, with 9 bases sitting between them. The CDR3 consists of 12 residues. Here the CDR3 DNA reads TGTGCCAGCAGCTCTTGGGGCGACGAGCAGTACTTC. This sequence encodes CASSSWGDEQYF.

In its sample, this clonotype was seen a few times. Here the CDR3 DNA reads TGCGCCAGCAGCCAAGACAACCCGATCTACAATGAGCAGTTCTTC. Protein product: CASSQDNPIYNEQFF. This chain uses TRBV4-1 with TRBJ2-1; D call uncertain. Trimming left V 0 bases short and J 3 bases short, with 9 bases between. Germline V gene sequence: CDR1 MGHRA, CDR2 YSYEKL. The CDR3 runs to 15 residues.

This CDR3 is CASSYSKVPRETQYF. The CDR3 coding sequence is TGTGCCAGCAGTTACTCGAAAGTTCCTCGGGAGACCCAGTACTTC. The rearrangement links TRBV6-6 to TRBJ2-1; D ambiguous. Gene TRBJ2-5 matches the end of the DNA better, so the J call may be wrong. This CDR3 has 15 amino acids. CDR1 and CDR2 from the germline V gene are MNHNY and SVGAGI (reference sequence).

The V and J genes are TRBV28 and TRBJ2-7; 8 bases match TRBD1. The length of the CDR3 is 14 residues. J gave up 4 bases and V 6 bases, and 8 bases lay outside the gene matches. CDR1 and CDR2 from the germline V gene are MDHEN and SYDVKM. The CDR3 DNA reads TGTGCCAGCAGCCCAGGGGGCGCGGTATACGAGCAGTACTTC. Its translation is CASSPGGAVYEQYF.

This clonotype has only a few counts. This chain connects TRBV29-1 to TRBJ1-4; no firm D call. CDR1 is SQVTM, CDR2 ANQGSEA, per germline. The CDR3 loop spans 13 amino acids. V was cut by 2 bases and J by 0 bases, with 4 bases left in between. CDR3 amino acids: CSVEPATNEKLFF. As DNA, the CDR3 is TGCAGCGTTGAACCTGCAACTAATGAAAAACTGTTTTTT.

This clonotype was detected only a few times. The chain has TRBV6-2 or TRBV6-3 and TRBJ1-2; D remains ambiguous. The germline V gene has CDR1 MNHEY and CDR2 SVGEGT. Trimming stripped 8 bases from V and 7 bases from J, with 17 bases between. The CDR3 spans 13 residues. CDR3 bases: TGTGCCAGCTCCAACGGGCCACGAGCTGGCTACACCTTC. Residues: CASSNGPRAGYTF.

V gene TRBV6-6 combines with J gene TRBJ1-1; the D gene is possibly TRBD1 (5 bases). Per the germline V gene, CDR1 is MNHNY and CDR2 is SVGAGI (reference sequence). This CDR3 is 17 amino acids long. V lost 0 bases and J lost 1, with 15 bases in between. The chain's CDR3 is CASSYSSRGTKNTEAFF. CDR3 bases: TGTGCCAGCAGTTACTCAAGTCGGGGGACCAAGAACACTGAAGCTTTCTTT.

V is TRBV20-1 and J is TRBJ2-7; either TRBD1 or TRBD2 may supply D (5 bases each). CDR1 is DFQATT and CDR2 is SNEGSKA in the germline V gene (reference sequence). V shed 3 bases and J shed 1 base, with 10 bases lying between them. This CDR3 spans 13 amino acids. The CDR3 here is CSASTGPSYEQYF. The CDR3 nucleotides read TGCAGTGCTAGTACGGGGCCGTCCTACGAGCAGTACTTC.